What follows describes a single T cell receptor (beta chain). Its antigen is as yet unknown. The data derive from a study of radiotherapy plus CTLA-4 blockade in lung cancer. About the study: Of all patients, more than 15% responded objectively and 25% to 35% showed disease control.

Participants had chemo-refractory metastatic non-small-cell lung cancer and were treated with focal radiation plus ipilimumab CTLA-4 blockade. This CDR3 spans 14 amino acids. The germline V gene encodes CDR1 MDHEN and CDR2 SYDVKM. With 4 bases clipped from V and 2 bases from J, the junction kept 5 bases outside the gene matches. Study-level results: In blood, early T cell clone dynamics reportedly predicted response best, together with interferon-beta. Blood TCR clones of tumor origin expanded after radiotherapy plus ipilimumab.

The repertoire was sequenced with immunoSEQ multiplex PCR; TCRdb's copy has only in-frame clones and lacks some. The sample contains roughly 80,000 clones, 60% to 85% of which appear only once. The specimen comprised peripheral blood, sampled from a patient treated with radiotherapy plus ipilimumab. The rearrangement links TRBV28 to TRBJ2-7, with TRBD1 matching 7 bases. This clonotype was sampled from a human donor with non-small cell lung cancer who had a partial response to radiotherapy plus ipilimumab. Some clones in this sample may be carry-over from other donors' samples. CDR3 sequence reads: CASSWQQGPYEQYF. In DNA, the CDR3 is TGTGCCAGCAGTTGGCAACAGGGGCCCTACGAGCAGTACTTC.